The next 17 T cell receptor beta chains were all read from a single sample in a study of blood T cell repertoires in COVID-19. The protocol was immunoSEQ multiplex PCR, while the TCRdb copy is restricted to in-frame clones and leaves out a portion. The data contain some 400,000 clones, about 90% of them singletons. The sequencing input was peripheral blood. These receptors came from a woman aged 55-69 years with COVID-19, enrolled during active disease.

This chain uses TRBV3-1 (or the pseudogene TRBV3-2) with TRBJ1-2; 9 nucleotides line up with TRBD1. Unmatched junction bases numbered 10, after V lost 3 bases and J lost 8 bases. The CDR3 is 15 residues long. Germline assignment: CDR1 LGHDT and CDR2 YNNKEL (reference sequence). CDR3 DNA: TGTGCCAGCAGCCAGGGACAGGGATCCCTAGGGGGCTACACCTTC. This gives the protein CASSQGQGSLGGYTF.

The genes are TRBV10-3 and TRBJ1-4, with a tentative D call TRBD1 (5 bases). CDR3 size: 15 residues. V was trimmed by 8 bases and J by 4 bases, leaving 17 bases between them. CDR1 and CDR2 from the germline V gene are ENHRY and SYGVKD. CDR3: CAIGPGGQGNEKLFF. The CDR3 coding sequence is TGTGCCATCGGACCCGGGGGTCAGGGTAATGAAAAACTGTTTTTT.

In its sample, this clone was seen once. The gene calls are TRBV2 and TRBJ1-1; the D is unclear. Germline V lookup: CDR1 SNHLY, CDR2 FYNNEI. V was trimmed by 2 bases and J by 8 bases, leaving 18 bases between them. The CDR3 is 15 amino acids. CDR3 residues: CASSENPVTSREAFF. CDR3 DNA: TGTGCCAGCAGTGAAAATCCGGTAACTTCGCGGGAAGCTTTCTTT.

This chain uses TRBV6-2 or TRBV6-3 with TRBJ1-5; no clear D. The germline gives CDR1 MNHEY, CDR2 SVGEGT. This CDR3 has 15 residues. V lost 2 bases and J lost 5, with 13 bases in between. CDR3 DNA: TGTGCCAGCAGTTACGGGCACCTCGGGGATCAGCCCCAGCATTTT. Its protein product is CASSYGHLGDQPQHF.

This chain joins TRBV5-1 and TRBJ2-1; 10 bases are shared with TRBD2. Germline V gives CDR1 SGHRS, CDR2 YFSETQ. The CDR3 contains 15 residues. Germline trimming cut 5 bases from V and 7 bases from J; bases unmatched to any gene: 9. As DNA, the CDR3 is TGCGCCAGCAGTCCTCTAGCGGGGGCTGGGAATGAGCAGTTCTTC. Protein product: CASSPLAGAGNEQFF. The full variable domain, rest sourced from reference TRBV5-1 and TRBJ2-1, is KAGVTQTPRYLIKTRGQQVTLSCSPISGHRSVSWYQQTPGQGLQFLFEYFSETQRNKGNFPGRFSGRQFSNSRSEMNVSTLELGDSALYLCASSPLAGAGNEQFFGPGTRLTVL.

The J gene is TRBJ1-5, the V gene TRBV10-1; TRBD1 aligns across 9 bases. The CDR3 extends over 17 amino acids. Trimming took 4 bases from V and 4 from J; bases not matched to a gene: 11. Germline loops: CDR1 WNHNN, CDR2 SYGVQD (reference sequence). The CDR3 sequence is CASSVTGDRDENQPQHF. The DNA for the CDR3 is TGCGCCAGCAGTGTCACGGGGGACAGGGATGAAAATCAGCCCCAGCATTTT.

The chain recombines TRBV18 with TRBJ1-1; TRBD1 agrees at 8 bases. The CDR3 is 15 residues long. V dropped 8 bases and J dropped 4; count of bases not matched to a gene: 12. From germline, CDR1 is KGHSH and CDR2 LQKENI. In DNA form, the CDR3 reads TGTGCCAGCCATGACATGACAGGGGCGGGCACTGAAGCTTTCTTT. It is translated as CASHDMTGAGTEAFF.

The chain joins TRBV11-2 to TRBJ2-1; maybe TRBD2 (7 bases). The germline gives CDR1 SGHAT, CDR2 FQNNGV. V shed 2 bases and J shed 7 bases, with 15 bases lying between them. The length of the CDR3 is 15 residues. The CDR3 DNA reads as TGTGCCAGCAGCTTATCACCGGGGGGCGGGAATGAGCAGTTCTTC. This encodes CASSLSPGGGNEQFF.

Details on this clone: Other nucleotide sequences in the sample specify the same CDR3. The CDR3 reads CASSMVREGGYTF. CDR3 sequence (DNA): TGTGCCAGTAGTATGGTACGGGAAGGTGGCTACACCTTC. This chain connects TRBV19 to TRBJ1-2; D remains unclear. CDR1 is LNHDA and CDR2 is SQIVND in the germline V gene (reference sequence). CDR3 length: 13 amino acids. V was cut by 3 bases and J by 7 bases, with 12 bases left in between.

The rearrangement links TRBV5-1 to TRBJ1-2; no firm D call. Trimming cost V 4 bases and J 3 bases, with 10 bases left between them. The CDR3 has 13 amino acids. Germline V gene data show CDR1 as SGHRS and CDR2 as YFSETQ. The CDR3 here is CASSPTEDYGYTF. In DNA form, the CDR3 reads TGCGCCAGCAGCCCCACGGAGGACTATGGCTACACCTTC.

J is TRBJ1-5 and V is TRBV30, with unresolved D. The germline V gene has CDR1 GTSNPN and CDR2 SVGIG (reference sequence). With 1 base removed from V and 1 base from J, the gap between germline ends came to 5 bases. The CDR3 has 13 amino acids. The CDR3 region has the DNA TGTGCCTGGAGTGGAGGCAGCAATCAGCCCCAGCATTTT. Its translation is CAWSGGSNQPQHF.

The genes are TRBV5-1 and TRBJ2-2; possible D gene TRBD2, 5 bases. Trimming stripped 4 bases from V and 1 base from J, with 14 bases between. CDR3 length: 16 residues. CDR1 is SGHRS and CDR2 is YFSETQ in the germline V gene. CDR3 region: CASSPLAAGNTGELFF. CDR3 DNA: TGCGCCAGCAGCCCTCTCGCCGCGGGGAACACCGGGGAGCTGTTTTTT.

V usage is TRBV18 and J usage is TRBJ2-7; 11 nucleotides agree with TRBD2. The CDR3 is 15 amino acids. CDR1 is KGHSH and CDR2 is LQKENI in the germline V gene. The V and J ends lost 3 bases and 1 base, in that order; junction bases with no gene match: 2. DNA of the CDR3: TGTGCCAGCTCACCGACTAGCGGGGTTTCCTACGAGCAGTACTTC. It codes for CASSPTSGVSYEQYF.

The J gene is TRBJ2-1, the V gene TRBV28; tentative D call: TRBD1 (6 bases). Germline CDR1 reads MDHEN; CDR2 reads SYDVKM. V was shortened by 6 bases and J by 9 bases, with 18 bases between the two germline ends. This CDR3 comprises 14 residues. CDR3 coding DNA: TGTGCCAGCAGGGTGGACAGCAACCCCGGTGAGCAGTTCTTC. Translating gives CASRVDSNPGEQFF.

This clone was counted once. The gene calls are TRBV7-3 and TRBJ2-1, with 8 positions matching TRBD2. The CDR3 totals 14 residues. V shed 5 bases and J 5 bases; nucleotides not matched to a gene: 5. Germline CDR1 and CDR2: SGHTA and FQGTGA. The DNA of the CDR3 is TGTGCCAGCAGCCCCGGGGGGGCGGACAATGAGCAGTTCTTC. Its protein product is CASSPGGADNEQFF.

A word on this clone: This CDR3 is also generated by other DNA sequences in the sample. The chain carries TRBV3-1 (or the pseudogene TRBV3-2) and TRBJ2-7; D possibly corresponds to TRBD2 (6 bases). CDR1 and CDR2 (germline): LGHDT, YNNKEL (reference sequence). V gave up 1 base and J gave up 6 bases, with 7 bases separating them. CDR3 size: 12 residues. CDR3: CASSQVGGEQYF. In DNA, the CDR3 is TGTGCCAGCAGCCAAGTGGGAGGCGAGCAGTACTTC.

The chain uses TRBV5-1 and TRBJ2-7; perhaps TRBD2 as D (5 bases). Germline CDR1 is SGHRS and CDR2 is YFSETQ. The CDR3 is 12 amino acids. V was cut by 4 bases and J by 9 bases, with 14 bases left in between. This chain's CDR3 is CASSPKGERQYF. For the CDR3, the DNA is TGCGCCAGCAGCCCTAAGGGAGAGAGGCAGTACTTC.